This entry lists 11 T cell receptor beta chains sequenced from one sample in a study of liver allograft versus peripheral blood T cells. Turning to the study itself: In transplanted livers, T cell receptor repertoires were compared with those found in the recipients' peripheral blood.

TCRdb processed the reads anew with MiXCR; each CDR3 protein has one entry. The sample carries about 8,400 distinct CDR3 sequences, under 20% recorded once. Receptors were obtained from a human patient who had a liver transplant. A subset of T cells may come from the graft donor.

By share of the sample, this clonotype is medium-sized (0.01 to 0.1%). The chain uses TRBV29-1 and TRBJ1-2; no definite D call. The CDR3 covers 13 residues. Between the trimmed V and J ends, which lost 3 bases and 5 bases, there was a span of 13 bases. Germline V gene sequence: CDR1 SQVTM, CDR2 ANQGSEA. CDR3 loop: CSVDTLGRYGYTF. The CDR3 region has the DNA TGCAGCGTTGATACCTTGGGCAGATATGGCTACACCTTC.

This chain joins TRBV7-2 and TRBJ2-7; 9 positions match TRBD2. The V gene's germline CDR1 is SGHTA and CDR2 FQGNSA. Trimming removed 5 bases from V and 2 bases from J; junction bases left unmatched: 7. The CDR3 is 15 amino acids. The CDR3 loop reads CASSLPPSGAYEQYF. As DNA, the CDR3 is TGTGCCAGCAGCCTACCTCCTAGCGGGGCCTACGAGCAGTACTTC.

Of note for this clonotype: This clone may be a read error of a much larger clone one base away. This rearrangement joins TRBV10-3 to TRBJ1-2; D is undetermined. V was trimmed by 3 bases and J by 4 bases, leaving 6 bases between them. Germline CDR1 ENHRY, CDR2 SYGVKD. This CDR3 contains 12 residues. In nucleotides, the CDR3 is TGTGCCATCAGTGATGGTGTCTATGGCTACACCTTC. This codes for CAISDGVYGYTF.

This clonotype ranks as medium-sized. This chain connects TRBV29-1 to TRBJ1-2; 10 bases match TRBD1. Per germline, CDR1 SQVTM and CDR2 ANQGSEA. Trimming cost V 4 bases and J 4 bases; bases outside gene matches: 9. The CDR3 runs to 15 residues. The CDR3 nucleotides are TGCAGCGTTGCGAGGACAGGGGGTTATACCTATGGCTACACCTTC. This codes for CSVARTGGYTYGYTF.

This clonotype was counted a few times. J is TRBJ2-7 and V is TRBV5-6; D not certain. V lost 4 bases to trimming and J lost 2 bases, with 13 bases between them. The germline gives CDR1 SGHDT, CDR2 YYEEEE. This CDR3 comprises 14 residues. The CDR3 is CASSPATGAYEQYF. The CDR3 nucleotides are TGTGCCAGCAGCCCGGCGACGGGCGCCTACGAGCAGTACTTC.

By proportion, this clonotype is medium-sized. V and J are TRBV6-6 and TRBJ1-1; D is unresolved. V was shortened by 6 bases and J by 4 bases, with 9 bases between the two germline ends. Germline values: CDR1 MNHNY, CDR2 SVGAGI (reference sequence). CDR3 length: 12 residues. The DNA for the CDR3 is TGTGCCAGCAGGAAGGGTGTCACTGAAGCTTTCTTT. It is translated as CASRKGVTEAFF.

This clonotype is classed as medium-sized. CDR3 nucleotide sequence: TGTGCCAGCAGTGACTCCCCTGCCGGGTTTAGCAATCAGCCCCAGCATTTT. Amino acid sequence: CASSDSPAGFSNQPQHF. The chain combines TRBV6-1 with TRBJ1-5; D uncertain. V was cut by 3 bases and J by 0 bases, with 15 bases left in between. The CDR3 loop spans 17 amino acids. From germline, CDR1 is MNHNS and CDR2 SASEGT.

By proportion, this clonotype is medium-sized. The V and J genes are TRBV10-3 and TRBJ1-4; D unclear. This CDR3 region has 19 residues. The V gene lost 0 bases and the J gene lost 0 bases, with 17 bases spanning the gap. Germline loops: CDR1 ENHRY, CDR2 SYGVKD. CDR3 loop: CAISESRSLALATNEKLFF. The CDR3 DNA sequence: TGTGCCATCAGTGAGTCTCGGTCCCTAGCCCTCGCAACTAATGAAAAACTGTTTTTT.

This clonotype showed up just a few times. This rearrangement joins TRBV7-9 to TRBJ1-1; the D is unclear. Trimming shortened V by 2 bases and J by 0 bases, and 7 bases separated the two germline ends. Germline lookup yields CDR1 SEHNR and CDR2 FQNEAQ (reference sequence). CDR3 length equals 14 residues. Here the CDR3 reads CASSLLSLNTEAFF. The DNA of the CDR3 is TGTGCCAGCAGCTTATTGTCGTTGAACACTGAAGCTTTCTTT. Combining the CDR3 with reference TRBV7-9 and TRBJ1-1 gives the whole variable domain DTGVSQNPRHKITKRGQNVTFRCDPISEHNRLYWYRQTLGQGPEFLTYFQNEAQLEKSRLLSDRFSAERPKGSFSTLEIQRTEQGDSAMYLCASSLLSLNTEAFFGQGTRLTVV.

Many counts were recorded for this clonotype. The chain has TRBV27 and TRBJ1-3, with D unclear. The germline V and J ends were trimmed by 6 bases and 0 bases, with 12 bases remaining between them. Germline CDR1 MNHEY, CDR2 SMNVEV (reference sequence). The CDR3 extends over 15 amino acids. The CDR3 loop reads CASSPDRSSGNTIYF. The CDR3 nucleotides read TGTGCCAGCAGCCCGGACCGGAGCTCTGGAAACACCATATATTTT.

The chain joins TRBV6-5 to TRBJ1-1; D is perhaps TRBD1 (6 bases). The CDR3 runs 19 residues. The germline V gene has CDR1 MNHEY and CDR2 SVGAGI. V was cut by 1 base and J by 0 bases, with 21 bases left in between. The CDR3 coding sequence is TGTGCCAGCAGTTACTTTGTTGGCGGGGGTGACAGGCTGAACACTGAAGCTTTCTTT. Encoded protein: CASSYFVGGGDRLNTEAFF.